This TCR beta chain derives from a study of shared clonotypes between healthy human individuals. Every subset had its genomic DNA shared out evenly among several immunoSEQ plates. Sequencing used immunoSEQ multiplex PCR; TCRdb keeps in-frame clones, though not all of them. The data contain over 2 million clones, roughly 92% of them singletons. Per germline, CDR1 MDHEN and CDR2 SYDVKM. The CDR3 totals 15 residues. V was pared by 3 bases and J by 1 base, with 13 bases between. Caucasian adults living in Nashville, Tennessee, provided all samples. Source material: naive CD4+ T cells from PBMCs. The subset denotes: CD45RA+ positively selected. The clonotype comes from a man aged 18-30 years in good health. Some clones in this sample may be carry-over from other donors' samples. The chain couples TRBV28 to TRBJ2-7, with D possibly being TRBD1 (5 bases). The DNA of the CDR3 is TGTGCCAGCAGTTTTCAGGGTTTGGAGTCCTACGAGCAGTACTTC. The encoded protein is CASSFQGLESYEQYF.